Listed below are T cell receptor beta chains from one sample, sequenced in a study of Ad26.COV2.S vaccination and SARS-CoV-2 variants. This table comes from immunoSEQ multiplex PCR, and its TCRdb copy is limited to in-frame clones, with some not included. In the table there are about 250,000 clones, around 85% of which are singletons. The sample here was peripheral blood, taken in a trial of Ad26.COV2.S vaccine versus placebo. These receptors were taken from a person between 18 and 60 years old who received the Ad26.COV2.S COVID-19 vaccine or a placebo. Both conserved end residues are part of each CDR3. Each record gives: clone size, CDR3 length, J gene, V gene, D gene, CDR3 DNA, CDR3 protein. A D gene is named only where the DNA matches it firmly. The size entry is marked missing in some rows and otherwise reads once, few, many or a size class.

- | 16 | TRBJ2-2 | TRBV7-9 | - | TGTGCCAGCAGCCCCGGGACCCGCGTTCAATCGACTAAGCTGTTTTTT | CASSPGTRVQSTKLFF
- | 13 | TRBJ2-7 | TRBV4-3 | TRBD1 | TGCGCCAGCAGCCCGGACAGGGGGTACGAGCAGTACTTC | CASSPDRGYEQYF
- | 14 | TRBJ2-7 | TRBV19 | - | TGTGCCAGTAGTATTGGGGCAGGGGGGTACGAGCAGTACTTC | CASSIGAGGYEQYF
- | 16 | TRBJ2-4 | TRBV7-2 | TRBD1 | TGTGCCAGCAGCGAAGGACAGGGAAAGGCCAAAAACATTCAGTACTTC | CASSEGQGKAKNIQYF
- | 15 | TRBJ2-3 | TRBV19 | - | TGTGCCAGTAGTATGGGGGTCCTCGGGACAGATACGCAGTATTTT | CASSMGVLGTDTQYF
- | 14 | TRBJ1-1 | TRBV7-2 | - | TGTGCCAGCAGCTCTAGTAGAGGGAACACTGAAGCTTTCTTT | CASSSSRGNTEAFF
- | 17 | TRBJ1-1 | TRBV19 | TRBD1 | TGTGCCAGTAGTCGCGGGGACAGGGGTTTCCAGAACACTGAAGCTTTCTTT | CASSRGDRGFQNTEAFF
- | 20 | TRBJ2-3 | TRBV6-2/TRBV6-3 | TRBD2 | TGTGCCAGCAGTGCCCTGGGGACTAGGCGGACAACTTTTAGCACAGATACGCAGTATTTT | CASSALGTRRTTFSTDTQYF
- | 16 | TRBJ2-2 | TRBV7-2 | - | TGTGCCAGCAGCCTCTCCGGGACTTGGAACACCGGGGAGCTGTTTTTT | CASSLSGTWNTGELFF
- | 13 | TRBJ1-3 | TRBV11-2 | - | TGTGCCAGCAACCAGGGGACTGGAAACACCATATATTTT | CASNQGTGNTIYF
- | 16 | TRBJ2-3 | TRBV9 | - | TGTGCCAGCAGCACCCCGGGCAGGATTAGCACAGATACGCAGTATTTT | CASSTPGRISTDTQYF
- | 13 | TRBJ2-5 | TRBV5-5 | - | TGTGCCAGCAGCTATCTAGCAGTCGAGACCCAGTACTTC | CASSYLAVETQYF
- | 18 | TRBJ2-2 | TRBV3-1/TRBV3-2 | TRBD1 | TGTGCCAGCAGCCAAGTAAAGTTCGGGACAGGTTCCCCCGGGGAGCTGTTTTTT | CASSQVKFGTGSPGELFF
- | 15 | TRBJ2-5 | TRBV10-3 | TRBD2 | TGTGCCATCAGCCCTTTAGCGGGGCCCCAAGAGACCCAGTACTTC | CAISPLAGPQETQYF
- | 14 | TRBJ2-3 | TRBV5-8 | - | TGTGCCAGCAGCTTGGCGGGGGTGGAAGATACGCAGTATTTT | CASSLAGVEDTQYF
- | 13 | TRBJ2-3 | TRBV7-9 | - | TGTGCCAGCAGCTTAGCCCGCACAGATACGCAGTATTTT | CASSLARTDTQYF
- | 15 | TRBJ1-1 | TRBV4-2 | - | TGTGCCAGCAGCCAAGATAATACAGTGAACACTGAAGCTTTCTTT | CASSQDNTVNTEAFF
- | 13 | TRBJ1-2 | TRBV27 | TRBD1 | TGTGCCAGCAGTTTACAGGGGGCATCTGGCTACACCTTC | CASSLQGASGYTF
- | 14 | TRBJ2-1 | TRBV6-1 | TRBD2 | TGTGCCACCACAGGTAGCGGGGGGGCGAATGAGCAGTTCTTC | CATTGSGGANEQFF
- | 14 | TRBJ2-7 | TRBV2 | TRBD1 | TGTGCCAGCAGTGAACAGGGACAGGGTTATGAGCAGTACTTC | CASSEQGQGYEQYF
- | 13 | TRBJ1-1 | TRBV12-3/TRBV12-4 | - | TGTGCCAGCAGTTTTGGGGGAAAGGGTGAAGCTTTCTTT | CASSFGGKGEAFF
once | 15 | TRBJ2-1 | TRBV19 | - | TGTGCCAGTAGTTTCCGGGACTCCTGGTCCAATGAGCAGTTCTTC | CASSFRDSWSNEQFF
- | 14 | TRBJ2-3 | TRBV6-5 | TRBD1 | TGTGCCAGCAGCCTCCAGGACAGGGCAGATACGCAGTATTTT | CASSLQDRADTQYF
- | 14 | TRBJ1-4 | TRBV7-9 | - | TGTGCCAGCAGCTTAGGGTGGGATAATGAAAAACTGTTTTTT | CASSLGWDNEKLFF
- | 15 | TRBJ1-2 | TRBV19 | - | TGTGCCACTAATGGAGCTACGCGAACTAACTATGGCTACACCTTC | CATNGATRTNYGYTF
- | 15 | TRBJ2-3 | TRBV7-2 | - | TGTGCCAGCAGCGCCTTAACAGGGCTCACAGATACGCAGTATTTT | CASSALTGLTDTQYF
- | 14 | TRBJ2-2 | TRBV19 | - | TGTGCCAGTAGCTGGACAGCGAACACCGGGGAGCTGTTTTTT | CASSWTANTGELFF
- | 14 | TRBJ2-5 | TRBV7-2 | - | TGTGCCAGCAGCTTAGCAATTATCCAAGAGACCCAGTACTTC | CASSLAIIQETQYF
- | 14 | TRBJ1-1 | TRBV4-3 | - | TGCGCCAGCAGCCGACAGGTTAGGAACACTGAAGCTTTCTTT | CASSRQVRNTEAFF
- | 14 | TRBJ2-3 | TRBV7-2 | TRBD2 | TGTGCCAGCAGCACGGGGGGGGCCACAGATACGCAGTATTTT | CASSTGGATDTQYF
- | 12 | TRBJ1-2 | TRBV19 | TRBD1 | TGTGCCATTTCGACAGGGGGAGCTGGCTACACCTTC | CAISTGGAGYTF
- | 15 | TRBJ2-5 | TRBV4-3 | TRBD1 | TGCGCCAGCAGCCAGACAGGGGGCTCTCCAGAGACCCAGTACTTC | CASSQTGGSPETQYF
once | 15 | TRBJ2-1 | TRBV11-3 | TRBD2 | TGTGCCAGCAGCTTAAAAGCGGGGGGCGTGAATGAGCAGTTCTTC | CASSLKAGGVNEQFF
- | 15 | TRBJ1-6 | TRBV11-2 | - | TGTGCCAGCAGAGCTTCTGGGATCTATAATTCACCCCTCCACTTT | CASRASGIYNSPLHF
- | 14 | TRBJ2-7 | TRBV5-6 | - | TGTGCCAGCAGCTTGGCTGGGATCTACTACGAGCAGTACTTC | CASSLAGIYYEQYF
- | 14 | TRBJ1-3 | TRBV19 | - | TGTGCCAGTAGTATCGTAGGAGATGGAAACACCATATATTTT | CASSIVGDGNTIYF
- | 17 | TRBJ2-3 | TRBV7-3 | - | TGTGCCAGCAGCTTAGGGCTTGGGGAGGAGTTCACAGATACGCAGTATTTT | CASSLGLGEEFTDTQYF
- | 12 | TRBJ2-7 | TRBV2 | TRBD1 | TGTGCCAGCAAAGTGGACAGGGACGGGCAGTACTTC | CASKVDRDGQYF
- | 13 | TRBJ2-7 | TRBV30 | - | TGTGCCTGGACCTCCTTTTCAGGGGACGGAGCAACCTTC | CAWTSFSGDGATF
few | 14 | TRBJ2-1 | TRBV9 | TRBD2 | TGTGCCAGCAGCGATAGCGGGGGGTACAATGAGCAGTTCTTC | CASSDSGGYNEQFF
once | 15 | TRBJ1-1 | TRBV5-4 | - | TGTGCCAGCAGCCGGAGGGATGGGTGGACCACTGAAGCTTTCTTT | CASSRRDGWTTEAFF
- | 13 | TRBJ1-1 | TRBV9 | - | TGTGCCAGCAGCGTTGGGGTGAGCACTGAAGCTTTCTTT | CASSVGVSTEAFF
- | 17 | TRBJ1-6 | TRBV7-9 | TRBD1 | TGTGCCAGCAGCGGGTGGACAGGGGGCGCCCGCAATTCACCCCTCCACTTT | CASSGWTGGARNSPLHF
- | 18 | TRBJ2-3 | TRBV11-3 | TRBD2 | TGTGCCAGCAGCTTGGGCCCCCCGGGGGGTGGGTCGGGAAAAACGCAGTATTTT | CASSLGPPGGGSGKTQYF
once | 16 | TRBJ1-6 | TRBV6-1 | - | TGTGCCAGCAGTGAAAAAGGGTTTGCTCAGAATTCACCCCTCCACTTT | CASSEKGFAQNSPLHF
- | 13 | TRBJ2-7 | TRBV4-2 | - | TGTGCCAGCAGCCCGAATCCCAGGGAAGAGCAGTACTTC | CASSPNPREEQYF
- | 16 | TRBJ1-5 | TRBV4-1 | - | TGCGCCAGCAGCCAAGAAGCGACCAACCCCAATCAGCCCCAGCATTTT | CASSQEATNPNQPQHF
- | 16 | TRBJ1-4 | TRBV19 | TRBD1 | TGTGCCAGTAGTCGCTGGGGACAGGGACCTAATGAAAAACTGTTTTTT | CASSRWGQGPNEKLFF
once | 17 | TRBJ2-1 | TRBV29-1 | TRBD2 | TGCAGCGTTAGCGGGAGTGAATTTTTTGGTCTCTACAATGAGCAGTTCTTC | CSVSGSEFFGLYNEQFF
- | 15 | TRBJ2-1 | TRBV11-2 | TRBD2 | TGTGCCAGCAGGCGATACGGGGGGGCGGGCGTCGAGCAGTTCTTC | CASRRYGGAGVEQFF
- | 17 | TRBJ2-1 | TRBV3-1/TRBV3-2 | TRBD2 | TGTGCCAGCAGCCAAGGGGTTACACTAGCGGGGGTCAATGAGCAGTTCTTC | CASSQGVTLAGVNEQFF
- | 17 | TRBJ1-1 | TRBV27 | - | TGTGCCAGCAGTTTAAAGGCAGGTTTCCTACTGAACACTGAAGCTTTCTTT | CASSLKAGFLLNTEAFF
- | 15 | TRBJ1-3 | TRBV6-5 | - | TGTGCCAGCAGTTACATCGGGGGGGCTGGAAACACCATATATTTT | CASSYIGGAGNTIYF
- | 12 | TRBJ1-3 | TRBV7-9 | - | TGTGCCAGCAGCTACGGTGGAAACACCATATATTTT | CASSYGGNTIYF
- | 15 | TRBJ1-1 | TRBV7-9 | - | TGTGCCAGCAGCCCTTCAATACACGGGAACACTGAAGCTTTCTTT | CASSPSIHGNTEAFF